The 17 T cell receptor beta chains in this list originate from one sample, sequenced in a study of long-term antiretroviral therapy in people with HIV. The assay, immunoSEQ v3.0, was run at survey level. Sequencing used immunoSEQ multiplex PCR; TCRdb keeps in-frame clones, though not all of them. The repertoire has tens of thousands of clones, 80% to 90% of them found once; the top ten carry 19%. This specimen consisted of unsorted PBMCs, obtained 0.1 years before starting antiretroviral therapy. Every receptor here comes from a man aged 18 to 29 with HIV.

The chain links TRBV5-1 to TRBJ2-7; D not resolved. The CDR3 contains 13 residues. V was shortened by 4 bases and J by 4 bases, with 12 bases between the two germline ends. The germline V gene has CDR1 SGHRS and CDR2 YFSETQ. CDR3 in DNA: TGCGCCAGCAGCCTAAATCCCGAGTACGAGCAGTACTTC. As protein: CASSLNPEYEQYF.

The chain couples TRBV9 to TRBJ1-5; 8 bases map to TRBD1. The CDR3 length is 14 residues. Germline V CDR1 and CDR2: SGDLS, YYNGEE. Losses at the gene ends were 0 bases for V and 6 bases for J; bases not matched to a gene: 2. The CDR3 bases are TGTGCCAGCAGCGTAGCAGGGGGCCCTCAGCCCCAGCATTTT. It is translated as CASSVAGGPQPQHF. The full variable domain, rest sourced from reference TRBV9 and TRBJ1-5, is DSGVTQTPKHLITATGQRVTLRCSPRSGDLSVYWYQQSLDQGLQFLIQYYNGEERAKGNILERFSAQQFPDLHSELNLSSLELGDSALYFCASSVAGGPQPQHFGDGTRLSIL.

The gene calls are TRBV30 and TRBJ1-1; D ambiguous. With 0 bases removed from V and 5 bases from J, the gap between germline ends came to 13 bases. Germline assignment: CDR1 GTSNPN and CDR2 SVGIG (reference sequence). The CDR3 is made up of 14 amino acids. CDR3 protein: CAWSVLGSSTEAFF. CDR3 DNA: TGTGCCTGGAGTGTTTTAGGGTCGAGTACTGAAGCTTTCTTT.

This clone was observed a few times. The chain employs TRBV19 and TRBJ2-2; TRBD2 matches at 8 bases. Germline CDR1 and CDR2: LNHDA and SQIVND (reference sequence). Unmatched junction bases numbered 14, after V lost 1 base and J lost 7 bases. The length of the CDR3 is 18 residues. This CDR3 is CASSIALGGGRRDGELFF. The CDR3 DNA follows: TGTGCCAGTAGTATAGCCCTCGGGGGGGGGCGAAGGGACGGGGAGCTGTTTTTT.

By share, this clone counts as medium-sized. This chain links TRBV27 with TRBJ1-2; possibly TRBD1 for D (5 bases). CDR1 is MNHEY and CDR2 is SMNVEV in the germline V gene (reference sequence). The CDR3 is 13 amino acids. V was cut by 0 bases and J by 7 bases, with 9 bases left in between. The CDR3 protein is CASSLSSTVGYTF. The CDR3 nucleotides read TGTGCCAGCAGTTTATCGTCGACAGTTGGCTACACCTTC.

The sample holds a few counts of this clone. The chain uses TRBV5-1 and TRBJ2-5; no clear D. This CDR3 is built from 11 residues. Germline CDR1 SGHRS, CDR2 YFSETQ. V lost 4 bases and J lost 2, with 3 bases in between. The CDR3 DNA is TGCGCCAGCAGCGAACAAGAGACCCAGTACTTC. Its translation is CASSEQETQYF.

The chain carries TRBV6-4 and TRBJ2-5, with D tentatively TRBD1 or TRBD2 (5 bases each). Trimming shortened V by 2 bases and J by 4 bases, and 14 bases separated the two germline ends. The CDR3 consists of 15 residues. Per the germline V gene, CDR1 is MRHNA and CDR2 is SNTAGT. The CDR3 loop is CASSDRFAGTETQYF. CDR3 nucleotides: TGTGCCAGCAGTGACCGATTCGCAGGGACAGAGACCCAGTACTTC.

The chain links TRBV7-9 to TRBJ2-3; D is unresolved. The CDR3 length is 12 residues. Trimming left V 1 base short and J 4 bases short, with 3 bases between. Germline V gene data show CDR1 as SEHNR and CDR2 as FQNEAQ (reference sequence). Here the CDR3 DNA reads TGTGCCAGCAGCTTAGAGCCAGATACGCAGTATTTT. It translates to CASSLEPDTQYF.

The CDR3 sequence: CASSVAGGLQYGYTF. The CDR3 DNA sequence: TGTGCCAGCAGCGTAGCAGGGGGCCTTCAATATGGCTACACCTTC. The genes are TRBV9 and TRBJ1-2, with 8 bases identical to TRBD1. The length of the CDR3 is 15 residues. Trimming at V came to 0 bases and at J to 5 bases, leaving 6 bases not matched to a gene. Germline V gene sequence: CDR1 SGDLS, CDR2 YYNGEE.

The rearrangement links TRBV19 to TRBJ2-5; TRBD2 agrees at 8 bases. The CDR3 length is 14 residues. V dropped 4 bases and J dropped 5; count of bases not matched to a gene: 6. Per the germline V gene, CDR1 is LNHDA and CDR2 is SQIVND (reference sequence). The CDR3 DNA is TGTGCCAGTAGTACGGGGGGGGGTTTGGAGACCCAGTACTTC. This encodes CASSTGGGLETQYF.

The genes are TRBV18 and TRBJ2-3; D is unresolved. Germline assignment: CDR1 KGHSH and CDR2 LQKENI. The CDR3 extends over 11 amino acids. The V gene lost 3 bases and the J gene lost 7 bases, with 5 bases spanning the gap. The CDR3 spells CASSPSNTQYF. In DNA, the CDR3 is TGTGCCAGCTCACCTTCAAATACGCAGTATTTT. The variable domain in full, with the rest retrieved from reference TRBV18 and TRBJ2-3, is NAGVMQNPRHLVRRRGQEARLRCSPMKGHSHVYWYRQLPEEGLKFMVYLQKENIIDESGMPKERFSAEFPKEGPSILRIQQVVRGDSAAYFCASSPSNTQYFGPGTRLTVL.

The chain employs TRBV6-6 and TRBJ2-5; perhaps D is TRBD1 or TRBD2 (5 bases each). The CDR3 loop spans 16 amino acids. The V gene's germline CDR1 is MNHNY and CDR2 SVGAGI (reference sequence). V was shortened by 2 bases and J by 6 bases, with 19 bases between the two germline ends. CDR3 loop: CASSYTSEGPVQTQYF. CDR3 DNA: TGTGCCAGCAGTTACACATCCGAGGGGCCCGTTCAGACCCAGTACTTC.

The chain carries TRBV2 and TRBJ1-5; D not resolved. Per germline, CDR1 SNHLY and CDR2 FYNNEI. V was shortened by 6 bases and J by 9 bases, with 9 bases between the two germline ends. CDR3 length equals 11 residues. The CDR3 protein is CASRLDGPQHF. The CDR3 DNA sequence: TGTGCCAGCAGGCTGGATGGGCCCCAGCATTTT. The whole variable domain, remainder taken from reference TRBV2 and TRBJ1-5, is EPEVTQTPSHQVTQMGQEVILRCVPISNHLYFYWYRQILGQKVEFLVSFYNNEISEKSEIFDDQFSVERPDGSNFTLKIRSTKLEDSAMYFCASRLDGPQHFGDGTRLSIL.

The chain has TRBV6-5 and TRBJ1-1; D possibly corresponds to TRBD1 (5 bases). Per germline, CDR1 MNHEY and CDR2 SVGAGI. The CDR3 has 13 amino acids. CDR3 amino acids: CASAQGRYTEAFF. DNA for the CDR3: TGTGCATCGGCGCAGGGACGTTACACTGAAGCTTTCTTT.

This chain uses TRBV6-5 with TRBJ2-1; D remains unclear. Germline V CDR1 and CDR2: MNHEY, SVGAGI. With 2 bases removed from V and 0 bases from J, the gap between germline ends came to 11 bases. The CDR3 loop spans 16 amino acids. Here the CDR3 reads CASSYRPGDSYNEQFF. The CDR3 region has the DNA TGTGCCAGCAGTTACAGGCCGGGTGACTCCTACAATGAGCAGTTCTTC.

This clone occurred once. The rearrangement joins TRBV27 to TRBJ2-1, with TRBD2 matching 11 bases. The CDR3 is 13 amino acids. CDR1 and CDR2 from the germline V gene are MNHEY and SMNVEV (reference sequence). V was pared by 10 bases and J by 5 bases, with 4 bases of the junction left unmatched. In DNA, the CDR3 is TGTGCCATCGGGACTAGCGGCCACAATGAGCAGTTCTTC. It codes for CAIGTSGHNEQFF.

The chain joins TRBV5-8 to TRBJ1-5; 8 bases are a match to TRBD1. J was trimmed by 4 bases and V by 4 bases; bases with no gene match: 4. In germline, CDR1 is SGHTS, CDR2 YDEGEE. The CDR3 runs to 14 residues. DNA of the CDR3: TGTGCCAGCAGCGAAACAGGGGGGAATCAGCCCCAGCATTTT. Translation: CASSETGGNQPQHF.